This is a list of T cell receptor beta chains from one sample in a study of early T cells in non-severe SARS-CoV-2 infection. Via MiXCR, TCRdb re-called the 5' RACE reads, giving one row per CDR3 protein. The profile shows about 77,000 distinct CDR3 sequences, roughly 5.3% of them singletons. The sample was whole blood, taken at baseline. Every receptor here comes from an adult who was a healthcare worker with PCR-confirmed SARS-CoV-2 infection or an uninfected control (not recorded which). Both conserved end residues are part of each CDR3. The order of the fields is clone size, J gene, V gene, D gene, CDR3 protein, CDR3 DNA. The D gene is left open where the match is weak. Part of the rows lack a size; the others show once, few, many or a class for expanded clones.

many | TRBJ2-7 | TRBV7-9 | - | CASSRALDNEQYF | TGTGCCAGCAGCCGTGCCCTGGACAACGAGCAGTACTTC
many | TRBJ2-1 | TRBV9 | - | CASSVEVGGYNEQFF | TGTGCCAGCAGCGTTGAGGTGGGGGGCTACAATGAGCAGTTCTTC
- | TRBJ1-2 | TRBV6-5 | TRBD1 | CASSRTIQGGNYGYTF | TGTGCCAGCAGTCGCACAATACAGGGGGGGAACTATGGCTACACCTTC
many | TRBJ2-1 | TRBV29-1 | - | CSVSGGGGRSYNEQFF | TGCAGCGTTTCTGGAGGAGGCGGCCGCTCCTACAATGAGCAGTTCTTC
- | TRBJ1-2 | TRBV28 | - | CASSFGVHLGGYTF | TGTGCCAGCAGTTTTGGGGTCCACTTGGGTGGCTACACCTTC
many | TRBJ1-2 | TRBV6-5 | - | CASSYLATDNYGYTF | TGTGCCAGCAGTTACTTGGCAACAGACAACTATGGCTACACCTTC
many | TRBJ1-3 | TRBV7-9 | - | CASSLAMGAGNTIYF | TGTGCCAGCAGCTTAGCGATGGGGGCCGGAAACACCATATATTTT
- | TRBJ1-3 | TRBV12-2 | - | CASRLAIPQGLSSGNTIYF | TGTGCAAGTCGCTTAGCGATCCCACAGGGGCTTTCGTCTGGAAACACCATATATTTT
- | TRBJ2-2 | TRBV24-1 | TRBD1 | CATSDPNPPPTGAYTGELFF | TGTGCCACCAGTGATCCGAACCCGCCGCCGACAGGGGCGTACACCGGGGAGCTGTTTTTT
many | TRBJ1-2 | TRBV3-1 | - | CASSGAVTYGYTF | TGTGCCAGCAGCGGCGCGGTTACCTATGGCTACACCTTC
few | TRBJ1-2 | TRBV18 | - | CASSPSRYGYTF | TGTGCCAGCTCACCATCTCGCTATGGCTACACCTTC
many | TRBJ2-6 | TRBV3-1 | - | CASSRIGSGANVLTF | TGTGCCAGCAGCCGAATCGGATCTGGGGCCAACGTCCTGACTTTC
few | TRBJ1-1 | TRBV19 | TRBD1 | CASSLRQGDTEAFF | TGTGCCAGTAGCCTCCGACAGGGAGACACTGAAGCTTTCTTT
- | TRBJ2-1 | TRBV28 | TRBD1 | CASSGGQGGNEQFF | TGTGCCAGCAGTGGGGGACAGGGGGGCAATGAGCAGTTCTTC
many | TRBJ2-6 | TRBV7-8 | - | CASSPAFSSGANVLTF | TGTGCCAGCAGCCCGGCTTTCTCCTCTGGGGCCAACGTCCTGACTTTC
- | TRBJ2-7 | TRBV20-1 | TRBD1 | CSAQQGTYEQYF | TGCAGTGCTCAACAGGGGACCTACGAGCAGTACTTC
few | TRBJ1-1 | TRBV7-2 | - | CASSNRDALNTEAFF | TGTGCCAGCAGCAACCGAGACGCCTTGAACACTGAAGCTTTCTTT
many | TRBJ1-6 | TRBV6-5 | TRBD1 | CASSKGTAYNSPLHF | TGTGCCAGCAGCAAGGGGACAGCCTATAATTCACCCCTCCACTTT
few | TRBJ2-7 | TRBV6-2/TRBV6-3 | TRBD2 | CASSQPGLASFASYEQYF | TGTGCCAGCAGCCAACCGGGACTAGCCTCTTTCGCCTCCTACGAGCAGTACTTC
many | TRBJ2-5 | TRBV20-1 | - | CSAEPGRQETQYF | TGCAGTGCCGAACCCGGTAGACAAGAGACCCAGTACTTC
many | TRBJ1-1 | TRBV27 | - | CASSLFTGSSDTEAFF | TGTGCCAGCAGTTTATTCACAGGGAGCAGCGACACTGAAGCTTTCTTT
few | TRBJ2-1 | TRBV3-1 | TRBD2 | CASSQLSGGYNEQFF | TGTGCCAGCAGCCAATTGAGCGGGGGCTACAATGAGCAGTTCTTC
- | TRBJ1-2 | TRBV30 | TRBD1 | CACQTGGNYGYTF | TGTGCCTGTCAGACAGGGGGCAACTATGGCTACACCTTC
many | TRBJ2-3 | TRBV5-1 | - | CASSPRGNTDTQYF | TGCGCCAGCAGCCCAAGGGGGAATACAGATACGCAGTATTTT
many | TRBJ2-3 | TRBV29-1 | - | CSVDKGVRGDTQYF | TGCAGCGTTGATAAGGGGGTCCGTGGAGATACGCAGTATTTT
few | TRBJ2-6 | TRBV29-1 | - | CSVEGPLLSGANVLTF | TGCAGCGTTGAAGGACCGCTCCTCTCTGGGGCCAACGTCCTGACTTTC
- | TRBJ1-5 | TRBV4-1 | - | CASSQDTQVYQPQHF | TGCGCCAGCAGCCAAGATACACAGGTTTATCAGCCCCAGCATTTT
- | TRBJ2-1 | TRBV6-2/TRBV6-3 | - | CASSELVEVNEQFF | TGTGCCAGCAGTGAATTGGTAGAGGTCAATGAGCAGTTCTTC
- | TRBJ2-3 | TRBV2 | TRBD2 | CASSDGLAGKDTQYF | TGTGCCAGCAGTGATGGACTAGCGGGAAAAGATACGCAGTATTTT
- | TRBJ1-2 | TRBV7-2 | TRBD1 | CASSLYQGANYGYTF | TGTGCCAGCAGCTTATATCAGGGGGCTAACTATGGCTACACCTTC
few | TRBJ2-3 | TRBV20-1 | - | CSAAESGWGRDTQYF | TGCAGTGCTGCGGAAAGCGGGTGGGGTCGAGATACGCAGTATTTT
many | TRBJ2-7 | TRBV7-9 | TRBD2 | CASSAGNGLAGGPFSYEQYF | TGTGCCAGCAGTGCAGGAAACGGACTAGCGGGAGGACCCTTCTCCTACGAGCAGTACTTC
few | TRBJ2-7 | TRBV15 | TRBD2 | CATSTAAGGGYEQYF | TGTGCCACCAGCACTGCGGCGGGAGGGGGCTACGAGCAGTACTTC